The present entry profiles one T cell receptor (beta chain) with its context. The repertoire was sequenced with immunoSEQ multiplex PCR; TCRdb's copy has only in-frame clones and lacks some. The top ten clones hold approximately 1.5% of a sample with under 90,000 clones, 90% to 95% of them seen once. This sample is drawn from a study of T cell changes during pregnancy in multiple sclerosis. CDR3 size: 16 residues. J lost 5 bases, V lost 4 bases, and 14 bases had no gene match. The germline V gene encodes CDR1 SGHTS and CDR2 YDEGEE. The genes are TRBV5-8 and TRBJ2-5; 7 bases fit TRBD2. The specimen was peripheral blood, collected in the second trimester of pregnancy. The receptor was isolated from a female donor in good health, enrolled as a control in a pregnancy study. CDR3 loop: CASSRAGRPGRETQYF. The CDR3, as DNA: TGTGCCAGCAGCCGGGCCGGGAGGCCCGGCAGGGAGACCCAGTACTTC.